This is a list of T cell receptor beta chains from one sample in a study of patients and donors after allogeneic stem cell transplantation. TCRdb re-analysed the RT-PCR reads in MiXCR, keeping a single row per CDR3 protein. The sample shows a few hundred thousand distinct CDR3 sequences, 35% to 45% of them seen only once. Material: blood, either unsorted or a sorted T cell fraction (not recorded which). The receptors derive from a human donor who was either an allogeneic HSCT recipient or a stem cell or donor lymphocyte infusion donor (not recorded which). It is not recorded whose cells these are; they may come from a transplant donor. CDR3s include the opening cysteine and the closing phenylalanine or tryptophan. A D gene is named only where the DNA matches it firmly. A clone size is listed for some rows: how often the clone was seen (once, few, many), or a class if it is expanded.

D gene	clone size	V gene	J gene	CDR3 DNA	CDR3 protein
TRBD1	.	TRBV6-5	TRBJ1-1	TGTGCCAGCAACCGGGACAGGGGAAACGCTGAAGCTTTCTTT	CASNRDRGNAEAFF
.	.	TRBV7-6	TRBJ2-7	TGTGCCAGCAGTAAAGACAGAGCCTACGAGCAGTACTTC	CASSKDRAYEQYF
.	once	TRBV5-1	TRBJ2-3	TGCGCCAGCAGCCCTGATACAGATACGCAGTATTTT	CASSPDTDTQYF
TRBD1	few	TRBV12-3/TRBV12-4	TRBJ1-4	TGTGCCAGCAGTTTCCGGACAGGTTTTAATGAAAAACTGTTTTTT	CASSFRTGFNEKLFF
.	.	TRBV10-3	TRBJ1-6	TGTGCCATCAGTGACGACGGCCCGCTTGAAAATTCACCCCTCCACTTT	CAISDDGPLENSPLHF
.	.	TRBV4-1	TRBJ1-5	TGCGCCAGCAGCCACAAAGCCGCTTGGGAAGAGCGGGGTCAGCCCCAGCATTTT	CASSHKAAWEERGQPQHF
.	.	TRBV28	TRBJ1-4	TGTGCCAGCAGTGTACACCCAACTAATGAAAAACTGTTTTTT	CASSVHPTNEKLFF
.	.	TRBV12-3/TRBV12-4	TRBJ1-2	TGTGCCAGCAGTTTAACTTGGGACACGTATGGCTACACCTTC	CASSLTWDTYGYTF
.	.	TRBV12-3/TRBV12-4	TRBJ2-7	TGTGCCAGCAGTCTCCGGGAATACGAGCAGTACTTC	CASSLREYEQYF
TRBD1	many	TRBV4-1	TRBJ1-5	TGCGCCAGCAGCCAAGGATACGGACCGGGACAGTGGACTCAGCCCCAGCATTTT	CASSQGYGPGQWTQPQHF
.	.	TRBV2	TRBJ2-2	TGTGCCAGCAGTTCGGTTGGGCGGTCCACCGGGGAGCTGTTTTTT	CASSSVGRSTGELFF
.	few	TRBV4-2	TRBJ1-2	TGTGCCAGCAGCCAAGATCGTTTCACCTTC	CASSQDRFTF
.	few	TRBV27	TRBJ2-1	TGTGCCAGCAGTTTTCTAGGGGAAAACAATGAGCAGTTCTTC	CASSFLGENNEQFF
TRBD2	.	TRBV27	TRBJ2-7	TGTGCCAGCAGTTCCCCCCGGACTAGCGGGGGCTACGAGCAGTACTTC	CASSSPRTSGGYEQYF
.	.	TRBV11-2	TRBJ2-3	TGTGCCAGCAGCTTACAGGGGATCGGCACAGATACGCAGTATTTT	CASSLQGIGTDTQYF
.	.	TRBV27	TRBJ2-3	TGTGCCAGCACCCGTGATACGCAGTATTTT	CASTRDTQYF
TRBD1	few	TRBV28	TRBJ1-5	TGTGCCAGCAGCGGACAGGGCCGGCCCCAGCATTTT	CASSGQGRPQHF
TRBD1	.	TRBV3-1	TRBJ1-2	TGTGCCAGCAGCCAAGAAGTCAGGGGGCTCTATGGCTACACCTTC	CASSQEVRGLYGYTF
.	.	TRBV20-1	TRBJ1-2	TGCAGTACACAGGGCCGAGACGTCTATGGCTACACCTTC	CSTQGRDVYGYTF
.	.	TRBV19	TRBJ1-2	TGTGCCAGTAGTAAGGAGACACCCAAAGCTAACTATGGCTACACCTTC	CASSKETPKANYGYTF
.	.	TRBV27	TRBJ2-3	TGTGCCAGCAGTTTAATGGGAGATACGCAGTATTTT	CASSLMGDTQYF
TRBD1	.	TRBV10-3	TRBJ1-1	TGTGCCATCAGTGAGTCGATTGACAGGGACCCTGAAGCTTTCTTT	CAISESIDRDPEAFF
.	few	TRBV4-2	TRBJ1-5	TGTGCCAGCAGCCAAGATTTCTGGGTCGACGGCAATCAGCCCCAGCATTTT	CASSQDFWVDGNQPQHF
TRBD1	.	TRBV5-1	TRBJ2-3	TGCGCCAGCAGCGAGGGACAGGGGAGCACAGATACGCAGTATTTT	CASSEGQGSTDTQYF
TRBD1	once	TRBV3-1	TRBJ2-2	TGTGCCAGCAGCCGAACAGGGGGCGCCGGGGAGCTGTTTTTT	CASSRTGGAGELFF
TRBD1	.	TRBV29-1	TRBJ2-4	TGCAGCGTCCAGGGGGCATCCCTAGCCAAAAACATTCAGTACTTC	CSVQGASLAKNIQYF
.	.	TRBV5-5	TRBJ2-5	TGTGCCAGCAGCTCAAGTACAGGTTCACTTAGGGAGACCCAGTACTTC	CASSSSTGSLRETQYF
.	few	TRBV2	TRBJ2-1	TGTGCCAGCAGTGGCCCTGACAACTACAATGAGCAGTTCTTC	CASSGPDNYNEQFF
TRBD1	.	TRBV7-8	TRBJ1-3	TGTGCCAGCAGCTTATGGGACAGCGGAAACACCATATATTTT	CASSLWDSGNTIYF
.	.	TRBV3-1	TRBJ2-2	TGTGCCAGCAGCCAAAGGCCGGGCGGGGAGCTGTTTTTT	CASSQRPGGELFF
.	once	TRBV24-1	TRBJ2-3	TGTGCCACCAGTGACCACAGGGCAAATGTCCAAGATACGCAGTATTTT	CATSDHRANVQDTQYF
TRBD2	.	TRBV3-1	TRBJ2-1	TGTGCCAGCAGATTCGGGACTAGCCCCTACAATGAGCAGTTCTTC	CASRFGTSPYNEQFF
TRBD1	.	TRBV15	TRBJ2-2	TGTGCCACCAGCATAGGGACAGGCTCGAACACCGGGGAGCTGTTTTTT	CATSIGTGSNTGELFF
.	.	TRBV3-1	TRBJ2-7	TGTGCCAGCAGCCAAAGAGGTACCGGGCAGTACTTC	CASSQRGTGQYF
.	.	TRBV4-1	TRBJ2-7	TGCGCCAGCAGCCAAGAACTACCCGGAACCTACGAACAGTACTTC	CASSQELPGTYEQYF
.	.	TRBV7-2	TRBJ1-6	TGTGCCAGCAGCTTAAAATCCTACAGTGGGGTTTATAATTCACCCCTCCACTTT	CASSLKSYSGVYNSPLHF
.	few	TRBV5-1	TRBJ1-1	TGCGCCAGCAGCTTAGGGGTTTCCGCCACTGAAGCTTTCTTT	CASSLGVSATEAFF
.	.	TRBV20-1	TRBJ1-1	TGCAGTGCTAGAGTGGGGGGACCTACTGAAGCTTTCTTT	CSARVGGPTEAFF
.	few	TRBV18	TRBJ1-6	TGTGCCAGCTCACCGAGGGGCGGGTCACCCCTCCACTTT	CASSPRGGSPLHF
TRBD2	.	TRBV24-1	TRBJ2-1	TGTGCCACCAGTCGCTCCGGGGGGGCCGGAGAGCAGTTCTTC	CATSRSGGAGEQFF
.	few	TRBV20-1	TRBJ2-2	TGCAGTGCAAACAATAGAGGCAGGGGCGCCGGGGAGCTGTTTTTT	CSANNRGRGAGELFF
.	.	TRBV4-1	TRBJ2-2	TGCGCCAGCAGCCACCCCCCCTGGCAGGGAAGGGGAGGGGAGCTGTTTTTT	CASSHPPWQGRGGELFF
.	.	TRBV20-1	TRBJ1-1	TGCAGTGCTCTCATCCCGTGGGACACTGAAGCTTTCTTT	CSALIPWDTEAFF
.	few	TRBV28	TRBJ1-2	TGTGCCAGCAGTCTAGGGGAAGTCACCTTC	CASSLGEVTF
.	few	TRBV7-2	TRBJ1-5	TGTGCCAGCAGCTTACGAGCCAGGCCCAGGCAGCCCCAGCATTTT	CASSLRARPRQPQHF
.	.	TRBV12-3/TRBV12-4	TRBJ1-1	TGTGCCAGCAGTCTCCTAGGGGCCCCGAACACTGAAGCTTTCTTT	CASSLLGAPNTEAFF
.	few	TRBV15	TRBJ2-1	TGTGCCACCAGCAGCGCCTATGCTAATGAGCAGTTCTTC	CATSSAYANEQFF
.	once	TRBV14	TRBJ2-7	TGTGCCAGCAGCCAAGATTGGGGTCTAGGCGAGCAGTACTTC	CASSQDWGLGEQYF
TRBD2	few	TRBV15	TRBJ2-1	TGTGCCACCAGCAGAGGAGGAGCGGGGGGGAATGAGCAGTTCTTC	CATSRGGAGGNEQFF
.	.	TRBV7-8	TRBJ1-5	TGTGCCAGCAGCGAAACACTTGGGGGCGACTATAGCAATCAGCCCCAGCATTTT	CASSETLGGDYSNQPQHF
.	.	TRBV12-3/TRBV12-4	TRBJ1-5	TGTGCCAGCAGTCCCTCAACGGCCCCTAGCAATCAGCCCCAGCATTTT	CASSPSTAPSNQPQHF